One TCR beta chain is described in this entry. Its antigen is unknown. These data come from a study of T cell repertoires in cytomegalovirus infection. Per the germline V gene, CDR1 is SEHNR and CDR2 is FQNEAQ (reference sequence). V was shortened by 5 bases and J by 7 bases, with 12 bases between the two germline ends. This CDR3 is 12 amino acids long. TCRdb recomputed calls from the reads with MiXCR, one row per CDR3 protein. The table lists about 770,000 distinct CDR3 sequences, almost 30% of them singletons. The receptor was isolated from a human donor in good health (CMV status not recorded). Some clones in this sample may be carry-over from other donors' samples. The chain carries TRBV7-9 and TRBJ2-7, with D possibly being TRBD2 (5 bases). The input for sequencing was cultured CD8+ T cells from PBMCs, taken from culture after CMV antigen stimulation. The CDR3 bases are TGTGCCAGCAGCCCAGGTCCGGGGGAGCAGTACTTC. Its protein is CASSPGPGEQYF.